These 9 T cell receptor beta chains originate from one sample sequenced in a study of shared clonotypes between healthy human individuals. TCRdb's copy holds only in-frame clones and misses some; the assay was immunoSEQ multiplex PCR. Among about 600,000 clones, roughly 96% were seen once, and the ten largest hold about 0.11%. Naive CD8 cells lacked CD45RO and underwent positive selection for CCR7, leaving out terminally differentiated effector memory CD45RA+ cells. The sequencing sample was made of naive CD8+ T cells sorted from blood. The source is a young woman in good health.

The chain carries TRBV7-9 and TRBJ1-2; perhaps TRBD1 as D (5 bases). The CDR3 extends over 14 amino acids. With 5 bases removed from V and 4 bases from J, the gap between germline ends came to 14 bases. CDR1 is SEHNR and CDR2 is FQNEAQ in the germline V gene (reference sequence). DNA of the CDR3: TGTGCCAGCAGCCTCCGGGACGGAGTCTATGGCTACACCTTC. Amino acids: CASSLRDGVYGYTF.

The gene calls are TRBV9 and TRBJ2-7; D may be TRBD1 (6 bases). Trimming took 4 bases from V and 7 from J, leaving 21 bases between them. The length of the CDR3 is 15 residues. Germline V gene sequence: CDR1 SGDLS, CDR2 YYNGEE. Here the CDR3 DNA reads TGTGCCAGCAGCCGTGGGGACATGCTTAAGGGAGAGCAGTACTTC. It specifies CASSRGDMLKGEQYF.

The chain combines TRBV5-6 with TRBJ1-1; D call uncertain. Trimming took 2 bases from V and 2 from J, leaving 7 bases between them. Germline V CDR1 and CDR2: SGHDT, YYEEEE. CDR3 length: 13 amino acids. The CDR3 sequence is CASSFTVNTEAFF. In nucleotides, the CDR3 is TGTGCCAGCAGCTTCACAGTCAACACTGAAGCTTTCTTT.

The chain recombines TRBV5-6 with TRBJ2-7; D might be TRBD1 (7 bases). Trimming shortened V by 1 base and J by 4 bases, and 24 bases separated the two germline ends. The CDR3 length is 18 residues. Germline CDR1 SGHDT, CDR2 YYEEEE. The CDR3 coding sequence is TGTGCCAGCAGCTTGCTAAGGGGAGGAGGGGGCCCCAAGTACGAGCAGTACTTC. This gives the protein CASSLLRGGGGPKYEQYF. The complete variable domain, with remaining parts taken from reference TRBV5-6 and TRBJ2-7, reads DAGVTQSPTHLIKTRGQQVTLRCSPKSGHDTVSWYQQALGQGPQFIFQYYEEEERQRGNFPDRFSGHQFPNYSSELNVNALLLGDSALYLCASSLLRGGGGPKYEQYFGPGTRLTVT.

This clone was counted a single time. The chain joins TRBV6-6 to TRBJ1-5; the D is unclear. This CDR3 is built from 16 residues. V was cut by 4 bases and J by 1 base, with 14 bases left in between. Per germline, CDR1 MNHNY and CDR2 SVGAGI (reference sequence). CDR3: CASSSGPGVSNQPQHF. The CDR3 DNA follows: TGTGCCAGCAGTTCAGGACCCGGTGTGAGCAATCAGCCCCAGCATTTT.

CDR3 in amino acids: CASSVVAHEQYF. The CDR3 nucleotides read TGTGCCAGCAGTGTGGTGGCCCACGAGCAGTACTTC. This chain uses TRBV2 with TRBJ2-5, with D unclear. The J call is uncertain, as TRBJ2-7 better fits the DNA end. The germline gives CDR1 SNHLY, CDR2 FYNNEI. This CDR3 is 12 amino acids long.

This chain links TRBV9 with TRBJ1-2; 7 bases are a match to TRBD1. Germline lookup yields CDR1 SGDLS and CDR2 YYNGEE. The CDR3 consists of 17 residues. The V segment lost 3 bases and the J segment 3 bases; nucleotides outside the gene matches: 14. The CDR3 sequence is CASSARGDSKIYYGYTF. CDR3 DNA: TGTGCCAGCAGCGCCCGGGGGGACAGCAAGATTTACTATGGCTACACCTTC.

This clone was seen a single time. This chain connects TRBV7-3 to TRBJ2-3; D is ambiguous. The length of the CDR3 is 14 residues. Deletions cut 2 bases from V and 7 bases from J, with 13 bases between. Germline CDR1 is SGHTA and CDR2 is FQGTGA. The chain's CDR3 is CASSLVGVGNTQYF. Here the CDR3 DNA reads TGTGCCAGCAGCTTAGTTGGGGTTGGAAATACGCAGTATTTT.

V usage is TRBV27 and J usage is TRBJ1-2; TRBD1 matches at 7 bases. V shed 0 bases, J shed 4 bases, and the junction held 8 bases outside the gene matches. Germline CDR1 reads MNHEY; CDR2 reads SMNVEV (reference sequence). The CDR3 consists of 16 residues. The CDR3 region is CASSLSRQGWGYGYTF. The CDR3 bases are TGTGCCAGCAGTTTATCCCGACAGGGATGGGGCTATGGCTACACCTTC.